Presented here are 21 T cell receptor beta chains from one specimen sequenced in a study of T cells after yellow fever vaccination. TCRdb ran MiXCR on the 5' RACE reads and lists one entry per CDR3 protein. The sample has some 27,000 distinct CDR3 sequences; roughly 6.3% are singletons. The sequencing here drew on PBMCs, either bulk or a sorted T-cell subset (CD4+, CD8+, memory, or dextramer-sorted; not recorded which), taken on the day of the yellow fever booster vaccination. These receptors came from a man aged 25-40 years who received the YFV17D yellow fever vaccine.

This clonotype was observed a handful of times. The chain combines TRBV4-3 with TRBJ2-7, with 11 positions matching TRBD2. The CDR3 has 16 residues. Germline V gene sequence: CDR1 LGHNA, CDR2 YSLEER. The V and J ends lost 0 bases and 2 bases, in that order; junction bases with no gene match: 3. In DNA form, the CDR3 reads TGCGCCAGCAGCCAAGAACAACTAGCGGGAGCCTACGAGCAGTACTTC. This sequence encodes CASSQEQLAGAYEQYF.

At least ten counts were recorded for this clonotype. The V call is TRBV20-1, the J call TRBJ2-4; D is uncertain. The CDR3 extends over 15 amino acids. V shed 5 bases and J shed 0 bases, with 14 bases lying between them. The germline V gene has CDR1 DFQATT and CDR2 SNEGSKA (reference sequence). CDR3 sequence: CSAGLGPLAKNIQYF. CDR3 nucleotides: TGCAGTGCTGGCCTCGGGCCATTAGCCAAAAACATTCAGTACTTC.

At least ten counts were recorded for this clonotype. The CDR3: CASSLTASSYEQYF. The CDR3 nucleotides read TGTGCCAGCAGCTTAACTGCTTCATCCTACGAGCAGTACTTC. The chain uses TRBV7-2 and TRBJ2-7; D is uncertain. The CDR3 has 14 residues. Germline lookup yields CDR1 SGHTA and CDR2 FQGNSA. Trimming took 2 bases from V and 1 from J, leaving 9 bases between them.

This clonotype was recorded many times. V and J are TRBV6-2 or TRBV6-3 and TRBJ2-2; 7 bases match TRBD1. Looked up from germline, CDR1 is MNHEY and CDR2 is SVGEGT. The CDR3 has 14 residues. The ends lost 4 bases at V and 3 bases at J; junction bases unmatched: 2. DNA for the CDR3: TGTGCCAGCAGTTGGGACAGCTACACCGGGGAGCTGTTTTTT. Translated: CASSWDSYTGELFF.

This clonotype was seen many times. J is TRBJ2-1 and V is TRBV7-2, with 11 bases that match TRBD2. The V and J ends lost 5 bases and 9 bases, in that order; junction bases with no gene match: 9. The CDR3 contains 15 residues. Germline V lookup: CDR1 SGHTA, CDR2 FQGNSA. The CDR3 is CASSKTSGSIGEQFF. The CDR3, as DNA: TGTGCCAGCAGCAAAACTAGCGGGAGTATAGGTGAGCAGTTCTTC.

The table lists this clonotype with a few counts. The chain joins TRBV7-9 to TRBJ1-2; 7 bases fit TRBD1. The CDR3 is made up of 14 amino acids. With 5 bases clipped from V and 6 bases from J, the junction kept 9 bases outside the gene matches. Germline assignment: CDR1 SEHNR and CDR2 FQNEAQ (reference sequence). As DNA, the CDR3 is TGTGCCAGCAGCACCCGACAGGGACTGGATGGCTACACCTTC. It translates to CASSTRQGLDGYTF.

This clonotype was detected only a few times. The chain combines TRBV20-1 with TRBJ2-1; D gene ambiguous. Germline-derived CDR1 and CDR2 are DFQATT and SNEGSKA (reference sequence). This CDR3 comprises 16 residues. Trimming stripped 5 bases from V and 1 base from J, with 18 bases between. The CDR3 protein is CSAPVRSPVSYNEQFF. The CDR3 bases are TGCAGTGCTCCCGTCCGTTCACCCGTTTCCTACAATGAGCAGTTCTTC.

Concerning this clonotype itself: This sequence may be a read error, since a much larger clone differs from it by one base. The chain carries TRBV5-6 and TRBJ1-2; D not certain. With 9 bases removed from V and 3 bases from J, the gap between germline ends came to 15 bases. Germline V lookup: CDR1 SGHDT, CDR2 YYEEEE. This CDR3 spans 13 amino acids. DNA for the CDR3: TGTGCCACCAAAAAACCGGAGGACTATGGCTACACCTTC. Its protein is CATKKPEDYGYTF.

The chain recombines TRBV20-1 with TRBJ2-1, with 8 positions matching TRBD2. This CDR3 has 17 residues. Looked up from germline, CDR1 is DFQATT and CDR2 is SNEGSKA (reference sequence). Trimming at V came to 0 bases and at J to 6 bases, leaving 13 bases not matched to a gene. The CDR3 region has the DNA TGCAGTGCTAGAGACGAATTCGGAGCGGGAGTGGGCAATGAGCAGTTCTTC. Its translation: CSARDEFGAGVGNEQFF.

This clonotype has at least ten counts. The rearrangement uses TRBV5-1 and TRBJ2-1; no clear D gene. CDR3 length: 16 amino acids. The V gene's germline CDR1 is SGHRS and CDR2 YFSETQ. With 4 bases removed from V and 0 bases from J, the gap between germline ends came to 14 bases. Here the CDR3 DNA reads TGCGCCAGCAGCCCGGACGGAACCAGCTCCTACAATGAGCAGTTCTTC. This translates into CASSPDGTSSYNEQFF.

This clonotype was found many times. The chain employs TRBV5-6 and TRBJ2-7, with TRBD1 identical over 7 bases. V was pared by 2 bases and J by 5 bases, with 7 bases of the junction left unmatched. CDR3 length: 14 amino acids. Germline V CDR1 and CDR2: SGHDT, YYEEEE. The chain's CDR3 is CASSLRGGGHEQYF. DNA for the CDR3: TGTGCCAGCAGCTTAAGAGGGGGCGGGCACGAGCAGTACTTC.

The chain employs TRBV20-1 and TRBJ2-3; 7 bases align to TRBD2. Trimming took 0 bases from V and 5 from J; bases not matched to a gene: 2. Germline CDR1 reads DFQATT; CDR2 reads SNEGSKA (reference sequence). The CDR3 sequence is 13 residues long. CDR3 DNA sequence: TGCAGTGCTAGAGAACTAGCGAGAGATACGCAGTATTTT. Amino acids: CSARELARDTQYF.

The chain combines TRBV7-3 with TRBJ2-7; tentative D call: TRBD2 (5 bases). Germline V gives CDR1 SGHTA, CDR2 FQGTGA. The CDR3 extends over 13 amino acids. V lost 5 bases to trimming and J lost 7 bases, with 15 bases between them. The CDR3 DNA reads as TGTGCCAGCAGCACTAGGGCAGGTGGTGAGCAGTACTTC. It translates to CASSTRAGGEQYF. Drawing the rest from reference TRBV7-3 and TRBJ2-7, the complete variable domain is GAGVSQTPSNKVTEKGKYVELRCDPISGHTALYWYRQSLGQGPEFLIYFQGTGAADDSGLPNDRFFAVRPEGSVSTLKIQRTERGDSAVYLCASSTRAGGEQYFGPGTRLTVT.

This clonotype has a count of ten or more. V is TRBV7-2 and J is TRBJ2-7; 10 bases are a match to TRBD2. This CDR3 is built from 16 residues. Trimming at V came to 1 base and at J to 2 bases, leaving 5 bases not matched to a gene. Germline loops: CDR1 SGHTA, CDR2 FQGNSA. As DNA, the CDR3 is TGTGCCAGCAGCTTAGAAGCGGGAGGGTCGACCTACGAGCAGTACTTC. Residues: CASSLEAGGSTYEQYF.

This clonotype was observed a handful of times. The V and J genes are TRBV19 and TRBJ2-7; possibly TRBD1 for D (5 bases). The CDR3 spans 17 residues. Trimming left V 2 bases short and J 5 bases short, with 22 bases between. The germline V gene encodes CDR1 LNHDA and CDR2 SQIVND (reference sequence). Written as DNA, the CDR3 is TGTGCCAGTAGTATAAGGCAGGGAACGACCTCTTGGGACGAGCAGTACTTC. Translating it yields CASSIRQGTTSWDEQYF.

This clonotype is medium-sized (0.01 to 0.1%) within its sample. The CDR3 loop is CASSSGLAENTGELFF. The CDR3 DNA reads TGTGCCAGCAGTTCCGGACTAGCGGAAAACACCGGGGAGCTGTTTTTT. J is TRBJ2-2 and V is TRBV6-4; 10 nucleotides line up with TRBD2. The V gene end was trimmed by 5 bases and the J gene end by 2 bases; junction bases not matched to a gene: 5. Germline V gives CDR1 MRHNA, CDR2 SNTAGT. This CDR3 is built from 16 residues.

This clonotype was recorded a few times. The rearrangement uses TRBV6-5 and TRBJ2-7; D is perhaps TRBD1 (5 bases). Germline V gives CDR1 MNHEY, CDR2 SVGAGI. The V end was cut by 4 bases, the J end by 3 bases, with 16 bases between. There are 15 residues in the CDR3. CDR3 bases: TGTGCCAGCAGTTTTAGAGACAGCCGATACTACGAGCAGTACTTC. Its translation is CASSFRDSRYYEQYF.

Many counts were recorded for this clonotype. CDR3 DNA: TGTGCCAGCAGCCGGGACAGGGTAAGGAACACTGAAGCTTTCTTT. Amino acid sequence: CASSRDRVRNTEAFF. The chain employs TRBV7-9 and TRBJ1-1; 9 nucleotides align to TRBD1. This CDR3 contains 15 residues. The J segment lost 1 base and the V segment lost 5 bases, leaving 5 bases of the junction unmatched. Germline V CDR1 and CDR2: SEHNR, FQNEAQ (reference sequence).

This clonotype has at least ten counts. The chain couples TRBV21-1 to TRBJ2-5; TRBD1, the table's D call, was not compared with the DNA. TRBV21-1 is marked as a pseudogene. This CDR3 has 16 residues. This CDR3 reads CASSSSRDRRGETQYF. The CDR3 DNA is TGTGCCAGCAGCTCCTCTCGGGACAGGCGAGGGGAGACCCAGTACTTC.

This clonotype was observed many times. The chain combines TRBV2 with TRBJ1-5; tentative D call: TRBD1 (6 bases). Germline V gives CDR1 SNHLY, CDR2 FYNNEI. The CDR3 extends over 15 amino acids. The V end was cut by 6 bases, the J end by 2 bases, with 14 bases between. CDR3 nucleotides: TGTGCCAGCAGCCTCCAGGGGCCCCGCAATCAGCCCCAGCATTTT. Its translation is CASSLQGPRNQPQHF.

Concerning this clonotype itself: Since a much larger clone is just one base distant, this may be a read error. V and J are TRBV12-3 or TRBV12-4 and TRBJ1-2, with D possibly TRBD1 on 6 matching bases. The CDR3 runs 13 residues. The CDR3 here is CATSLQGNYGYTF. Written as DNA, the CDR3 is TGTGCCACCAGTTTACAGGGAAACTATGGCTACACCTTC.